Here is one TCR beta chain with its context. This clone occurred a few times. Its recognized antigen is unknown. No per-base quality is available; no much larger clone lies one base away. This entry is derived from a study of control samples from healthy donors and cancer patients (dated by TCRdb to about 2020). V is shortened by 5 bases, J by 6 bases, and the region joining them spans 13 bases. Taken from cysteine to phenylalanine, the CDR3 has 13 residues. The entry retains the CDR3 DNA only, 39 bases that are in frame from base 1. CDR1 and CDR2, per the germline V gene (reference sequence), are LNHDA and SQIVND. The library was obtained by the immunoSEQ multiplex PCR assay. Entries here come from immuneACCESS through TCRdb and include only in-frame sequences with V and J called. Some clones fail to appear in such tables; in the studies checked, an unresolved V gene covers under half of the shortfall, and the cause of the remainder is unknown. Counted in this sample were around 52,000 clones; less than 95% of them appeared once. The ten largest clones capture about 0.99% of the sample.

Sequenced material: PBMCs. This sequence originates from a man aged 30 to 45 with colorectal cancer. The sequence joins TRBV19 to TRBJ1-1; the D gene is perhaps TRBD1, on 5 matching bases. The sequence in DNA is TGTGCCAGTAGTTCCAGTAGAGGGGCTGAAGCTTTCTTT. The resulting protein is CASSSSRGAEAFF.